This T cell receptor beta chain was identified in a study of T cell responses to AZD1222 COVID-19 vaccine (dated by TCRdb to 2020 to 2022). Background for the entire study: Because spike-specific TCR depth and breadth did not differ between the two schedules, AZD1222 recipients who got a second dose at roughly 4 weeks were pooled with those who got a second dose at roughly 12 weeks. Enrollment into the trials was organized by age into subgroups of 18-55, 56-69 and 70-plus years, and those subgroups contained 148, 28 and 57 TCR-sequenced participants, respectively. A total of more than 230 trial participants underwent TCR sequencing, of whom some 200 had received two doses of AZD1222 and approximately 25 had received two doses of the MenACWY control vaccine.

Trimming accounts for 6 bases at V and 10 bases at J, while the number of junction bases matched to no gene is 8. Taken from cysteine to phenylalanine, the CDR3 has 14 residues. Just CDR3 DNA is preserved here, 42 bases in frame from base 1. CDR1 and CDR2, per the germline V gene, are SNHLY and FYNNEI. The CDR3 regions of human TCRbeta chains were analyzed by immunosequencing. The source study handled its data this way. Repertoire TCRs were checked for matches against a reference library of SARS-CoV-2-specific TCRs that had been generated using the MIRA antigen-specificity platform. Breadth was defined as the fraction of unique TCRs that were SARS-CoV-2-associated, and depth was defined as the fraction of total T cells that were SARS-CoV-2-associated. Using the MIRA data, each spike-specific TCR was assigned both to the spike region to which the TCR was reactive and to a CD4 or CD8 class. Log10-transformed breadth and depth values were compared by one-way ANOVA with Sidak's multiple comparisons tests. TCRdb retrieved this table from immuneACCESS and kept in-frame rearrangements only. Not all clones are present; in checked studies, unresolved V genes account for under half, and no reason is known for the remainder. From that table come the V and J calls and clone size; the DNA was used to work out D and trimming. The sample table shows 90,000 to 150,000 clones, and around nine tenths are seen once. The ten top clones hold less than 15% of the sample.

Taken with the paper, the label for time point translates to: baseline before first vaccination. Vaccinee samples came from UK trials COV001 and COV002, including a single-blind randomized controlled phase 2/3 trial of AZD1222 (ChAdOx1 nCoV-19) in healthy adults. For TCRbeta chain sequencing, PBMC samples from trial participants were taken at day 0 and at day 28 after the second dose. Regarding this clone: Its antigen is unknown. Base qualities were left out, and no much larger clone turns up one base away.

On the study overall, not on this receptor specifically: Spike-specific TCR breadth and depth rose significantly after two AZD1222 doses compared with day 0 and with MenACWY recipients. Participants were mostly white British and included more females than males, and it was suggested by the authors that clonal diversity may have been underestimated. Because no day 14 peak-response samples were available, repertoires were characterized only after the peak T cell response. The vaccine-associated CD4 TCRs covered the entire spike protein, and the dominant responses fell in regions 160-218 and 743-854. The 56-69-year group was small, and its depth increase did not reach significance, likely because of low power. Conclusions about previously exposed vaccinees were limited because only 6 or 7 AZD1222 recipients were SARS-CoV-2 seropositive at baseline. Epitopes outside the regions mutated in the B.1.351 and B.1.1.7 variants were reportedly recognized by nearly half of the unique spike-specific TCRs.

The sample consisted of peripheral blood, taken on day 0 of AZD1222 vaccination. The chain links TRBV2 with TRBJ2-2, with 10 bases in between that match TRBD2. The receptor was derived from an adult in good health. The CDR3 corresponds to CASRTRTSGSELFF. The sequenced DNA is TGTGCCAGCAGGACCCGGACTAGCGGTTCGGAGCTGTTTTTT.